This entry concerns a single T cell receptor (beta chain). Antigen specificity is unknown. The data belong to a study of siplizumab effects on memory and regulatory T cells. The repertoire was sequenced with immunoSEQ multiplex PCR; TCRdb's copy has only in-frame clones and lacks some. The table has approximately 94,000 clones, about 90% seen once. Study-level points and caveats: The majority of clones, roughly 75-97% of proliferating CD4+ or CD8+ clones, lacked an assignable naive or memory phenotype.

Trimming removed 4 bases from V and 2 bases from J, with 10 bases in between. Germline assignment: CDR1 MGHRA and CDR2 YSYEKL. The CDR3 is 14 amino acids. The chain combines TRBV4-1 with TRBJ2-3; D is unclear. The sequence derives from a human donor in good health. The sequencing input was CD4+ T cells sorted from blood. The CDR3: CASSLLLFTDTQYF. CDR3 coding DNA: TGCGCCAGCAGCCTCCTCCTGTTCACAGATACGCAGTATTTT.